A few counts support the clone carrying this TCR beta chain. Its target is not known. The data derive from a study of beta chain features in type 1 diabetes. Since all of the isolated RNA was reverse transcribed, expressed TCRB transcripts were what got sequenced. The assay was immunoSEQ multiplex PCR, and TCRdb's table has in-frame clones only and misses some. This table holds about 150,000 clones, about 10% found once. Study results and caveats: When VDJ junctions were examined, type 1 diabetes patients showed fewer insertions and more deletions. All four CD4+ subsets from Type 1 diabetes patients carried moderately but significantly shorter TCRB CDR3s. A cDNA-based sequencing approach could over-represent cells with high TCR expression.

On average, the one heparinised blood draw given by each donor was roughly 100 mL. This clonotype was obtained from a young man in good health. The sequenced material came from naive CD4+ T cells from blood.

CDR3 bases: TGCGCCAGCAGCCAACCGGGACAGGGGGCTTACGAGCAGTACTTC. Its protein product is CASSQPGQGAYEQYF. This sequence joins TRBV4-1 and TRBJ2-7; 12 positions agree with TRBD1. The length of the CDR3 is 15 residues. The V segment lost 2 bases and the J segment 4 bases; nucleotides outside the gene matches: 3. Per the germline V gene, CDR1 is MGHRA and CDR2 is YSYEKL.